The 5 T cell receptor beta chains below all came from one sample that was sequenced in a study of Ad26.COV2.S vaccination and SARS-CoV-2 variants. Clones were sequenced by immunoSEQ multiplex PCR, and TCRdb holds only the in-frame ones, with some missing. The table has 200,000 to 250,000 clones, roughly 90% seen once. Treatment specified: some 20 received Ad26.COV2.S at low or high dose, single or two shots; roughly 5 received placebo; per-sample allocation not given. The investigators took samples on day 63 after the first vaccine or placebo injection. This specimen was peripheral blood, taken in a trial of Ad26.COV2.S vaccine versus placebo. The receptors stem from a person between 18 and 65 years old who received the Ad26.COV2.S COVID-19 vaccine or a placebo.

The chain links TRBV14 to TRBJ2-5; 12 bases are a match to TRBD2. Germline loops: CDR1 SGHDN, CDR2 FVKESK. This CDR3 region has 16 residues. J gave up 5 bases and V 0 bases, and 4 bases lay outside the gene matches. The CDR3 sequence is CASSQERGLAGETQYF. Here the CDR3 DNA reads TGTGCCAGCAGCCAAGAGCGAGGACTAGCGGGGGAGACCCAGTACTTC. Together with reference TRBV14 and TRBJ2-5, the CDR3 gives the full variable domain: EAGVTQFPSHSVIEKGQTVTLRCDPISGHDNLYWYRRVMGKEIKFLLHFVKESKQDESGMPNNRFLAERTGGTYSTLKVQPAELEDSGVYFCASSQERGLAGETQYFGPGTRLLVL.

The chain joins TRBV5-1 to TRBJ1-6, with no clear D. The CDR3 is 13 amino acids. V was cut by 0 bases and J by 10 bases, with 8 bases left in between. Germline V gene data show CDR1 as SGHRS and CDR2 as YFSETQ. CDR3 sequence reads: CASSLAMESPLHF. CDR3 DNA sequence: TGCGCCAGCAGCTTGGCGATGGAATCACCCCTCCACTTT.

The V gene is TRBV30, the J gene TRBJ1-2, with 7 bases identical to TRBD1. The V gene end was trimmed by 5 bases and the J gene end by 2 bases; junction bases not matched to a gene: 2. The CDR3 has 12 residues. The V gene's germline CDR1 is GTSNPN and CDR2 SVGIG (reference sequence). The CDR3 coding sequence is TGTGCCTGGGCAGGGGGGAACTATGGCTACACCTTC. Its protein product is CAWAGGNYGYTF.

In this sample, this clone turned up once. The chain joins TRBV28 to TRBJ2-5; D may match TRBD1 or TRBD2 (7 bases each). CDR1 is MDHEN, CDR2 SYDVKM, per germline. Trimming pared 4 bases from V and 1 base from J, leaving 19 bases between. This CDR3 has 17 amino acids. In nucleotides, the CDR3 is TGTGCCAGCAGTTACCCCGACAGGGAGGGGGGCCAAGAGACCCAGTACTTC. This encodes CASSYPDREGGQETQYF.

V is TRBV27 and J is TRBJ2-3; TRBD2 aligns across 10 bases. The V gene end was trimmed by 5 bases and the J gene end by 4 bases; junction bases not matched to a gene: 6. The CDR3 spans 15 residues. Germline CDR1 and CDR2: MNHEY and SMNVEV (reference sequence). The CDR3 coding sequence is TGTGCCAGCAGTCCCGGACTAGCGGATTCAGATACGCAGTATTTT. Its protein is CASSPGLADSDTQYF.